Presented here are 12 T cell receptor beta chains from one specimen sequenced in a study of CD8+CD57+ T cells in acquired aplastic anemia. According to the study, genomic DNA was the template for TCR beta VDJ and CDR3 profiling. TCRdb reprocessed the reads via MiXCR and lists one record per CDR3 protein. The sample holds about 58,000 distinct CDR3 sequences, roughly 60% seen once. An expansion of CD8+CD57+ cells by flow cytometry had been shown in patients chosen for sequencing. Sample: sorted CD4+, CD8+, or CD8+CD57+ T cells (not recorded which) from PBMCs. These receptors came from a human donor with aplastic anemia.

The chain recombines TRBV24-1 with TRBJ2-5; 14 positions match TRBD2. Trimming cost V 5 bases and J 4 bases; bases outside gene matches: 8. This CDR3 comprises 17 residues. Germline V gives CDR1 KGHDR, CDR2 SFDVKD. CDR3 loop: CATSGGLAGEWGETQYF. The CDR3 nucleotides are TGTGCCACCAGTGGGGGACTAGCGGGAGAATGGGGAGAGACCCAGTACTTC.

V gene TRBV20-1 combines with J gene TRBJ1-1; D uncertain. This CDR3 spans 13 amino acids. Germline values: CDR1 DFQATT, CDR2 SNEGSKA (reference sequence). V was trimmed by 0 bases and J by 8 bases, leaving 13 bases between them. CDR3 sequence: CSARDPSLGEAFF. CDR3 DNA sequence: TGCAGTGCTAGAGATCCCTCCCTGGGAGAAGCTTTCTTT.

This clonotype was seen repeatedly, ten times or more. The rearrangement joins TRBV4-2 to TRBJ2-7; no definite D call. The germline V gene encodes CDR1 LGHNA and CDR2 YNFKEQ. V was trimmed by 0 bases and J by 5 bases, leaving 14 bases between them. The CDR3 sequence is 15 residues long. CDR3 DNA sequence: TGTGCCAGCAGCCAAGACCTTGACTCCCTTAACGAGCAGTACTTC. This gives the protein CASSQDLDSLNEQYF.

This clonotype was seen many times. The CDR3 spells CASSPGELDTGELFF. CDR3 sequence (DNA): TGTGCCAGCAGCCCTGGAGAATTGGATACCGGGGAGCTGTTTTTT. This chain uses TRBV6-1 with TRBJ2-2; D not certain. CDR3 length equals 15 residues. CDR1 and CDR2 from the germline V gene are MNHNS and SASEGT. Trimming removed 6 bases from V and 5 bases from J, with 16 bases in between.

The chain joins TRBV7-6 to TRBJ1-3; D ambiguous. Trimming took off 5 bases at V and 8 bases at J, with 10 bases between the two ends. Germline V gene sequence: CDR1 SGHVS, CDR2 FNYEAQ. The CDR3 has 12 residues. CDR3 residues: CASSPPLDTIYF. CDR3 nucleotides: TGTGCCAGCAGCCCCCCGTTGGACACCATATATTTT.

The chain links TRBV2 to TRBJ1-2; the D is unclear. Germline lookup yields CDR1 SNHLY and CDR2 FYNNEI. The germline V and J ends were trimmed by 5 bases and 4 bases, with 17 bases remaining between them. The CDR3 is 15 residues long. The CDR3 is CASSLRTAYLYGYTF. The CDR3 DNA reads TGTGCCAGCAGTCTACGGACCGCCTACCTCTATGGCTACACCTTC.

V and J are TRBV20-1 and TRBJ1-2; D is unresolved. Trimming cost V 8 bases and J 2 bases, with 12 bases left between them. From germline, CDR1 is DFQATT and CDR2 SNEGSKA (reference sequence). This CDR3 region has 12 residues. DNA of the CDR3: TGCAGTACGGAGTGGTTCAACTATGGCTACACCTTC. The encoded protein is CSTEWFNYGYTF.

The J gene is TRBJ1-2, the V gene TRBV29-1; no firm D call. Germline V gives CDR1 SQVTM, CDR2 ANQGSEA. The CDR3 runs to 11 residues. Trimming cost V 1 base and J 6 bases, with 6 bases left between them. In DNA, the CDR3 is TGCAGCGTTGAAGGACTCCATGGCTACACCTTC. Translation gives CSVEGLHGYTF. The full variable domain, its missing parts supplied by reference TRBV29-1 and TRBJ1-2, is SAVISQKPSRDICQRGTSLTIQCQVDSQVTMMFWYRQQPGQSLTLIATANQGSEATYESGFVIDKFPISRPNLTFSTLTVSNMSPEDSSIYLCSVEGLHGYTFGSGTRLTVV.

The chain recombines TRBV19 with TRBJ1-2; D gene ambiguous. Trimming stripped 7 bases from V and 2 bases from J, with 11 bases between. CDR1 and CDR2 from the germline V gene are LNHDA and SQIVND (reference sequence). The CDR3 has 13 residues. CDR3 bases: TGTGCCAGTAACCCGGACGCGAACTATGGCTACACCTTC. Its protein product is CASNPDANYGYTF.

The chain uses TRBV7-9 and TRBJ2-7; D gene unclear. Germline lookup yields CDR1 SEHNR and CDR2 FQNEAQ (reference sequence). The CDR3 contains 13 residues. Trimming left V 2 bases short and J 2 bases short, with 7 bases between. The CDR3 region is CASSLNPTYEQYF. CDR3 sequence (DNA): TGTGCCAGCAGCTTAAATCCAACCTACGAGCAGTACTTC.

In its sample, this clonotype was seen many times. The chain uses TRBV6-1 and TRBJ2-7; TRBD1 or TRBD2 may be the D gene (6 bases each). Trimming left V 8 bases short and J 9 bases short, with 23 bases between. The germline V gene has CDR1 MNHNS and CDR2 SASEGT. CDR3 length: 14 amino acids. The CDR3 sequence: CASWMAGGPPGQYF. CDR3 nucleotide sequence: TGTGCCAGCTGGATGGCCGGGGGCCCCCCGGGGCAGTACTTC.

The table lists this clonotype with many counts. This rearrangement joins TRBV10-1 to TRBJ2-1; D gene ambiguous. There are 13 residues in the CDR3. Germline-derived CDR1 and CDR2 are WNHNN and SYGVQD (reference sequence). V shed 3 bases and J shed 4 bases, with 7 bases lying between them. The CDR3 region is CASSDPLYNEQFF. CDR3 DNA sequence: TGCGCCAGCAGTGATCCCTTATACAATGAGCAGTTCTTC.